This TCR beta chain stems from a study of CD8 T cells in Susac syndrome (dated by TCRdb to 2018 to 2020). Some background on the complete study: Repertoire sequencing was used to test whether CD8+ T cell activation and differentiation in Susac syndrome was antigen driven. The study at large found these results: The number of individuals in the TCR sequencing and HLA analysis was recognized as being relatively small.

Turning to this clonotype: Its antigen is unknown. Base qualities are not recorded, but no much larger clone differs from it by a single base.

RNA was extracted with the RNeasy kit and 0.5 to 1 ug was reverse transcribed using random hexamers. The immunoSEQ multiplex PCR assay, which covers 54 Vbeta and 13 Jbeta segments, was used to amplify TCR beta CDR3 regions. Bias from PCR amplification was corrected by using a synthetic template baseline for primer optimization and for computational correction. As for the original processing: Reads were assigned to V, D and J genes according to IMGT and analyzed in immunoSEQ Analyzer, with only productive sequences retained. Clonality was computed as one minus Shannon entropy normalized by log2 of the number of productive unique sequences. For each patient and control, public and private clones were evaluated among the 100 most prevalent clones. Clones were defined as Susac-specific when absent from the healthy and MS cohorts, from about 1,100 published viral clones and from other ImmuneACCESS disease sequences. TCRdb cleaned the public reads at Q25 with fastp, built clones with MiXCR and kept in-frame beta chains. Identical CDR3 protein sequences are pooled into one entry, listed with their most common genes and DNA. TCRdb, not the original authors, processed these V and J calls. This sample comprises about 120,000 distinct CDR3 sequences, about 93% of them detected only once. The ten largest clones add up to 0.095% to 0.1% of the sample.

High-throughput TCR beta sequencing profiled peripheral blood CD8+ and CD4+ T cells from healthy donors, Susac syndrome patients and multiple sclerosis patients. Healthy donors were included as age- and sex-matched controls. Bulk CD8+ and CD4+ T cells were purified by magnetic negative isolation, whereas CD8+ TEMRA cells were enriched by FACS. Blood was drawn into EDTA tubes, processed within 24 hours, and PBMCs were isolated by density gradient centrifugation. PBMCs intended for TCR sequencing were frozen in liquid nitrogen and were later thawed in a 37 degrees C water bath. Purity of sorted or isolated CD4+, CD8+ and CD8+ TEMRA cells was at least 90%. CDR1 is given as SQVTM and CDR2 as ANQGSEA, both from the germline V gene. The CDR3 goes from the cysteine to the phenylalanine over 12 residues. Of all the DNA, just the CDR3 is kept, 36 bases in frame from base 1. The germline ends are 13 bases apart after V is trimmed by 6 bases and J by 5 bases.

In this chain, TRBV29-1 is recombined with TRBJ1-2; TRBD1 is possibly the D segment (5 matching bases). The sequence came from a human donor in good health. Source material: CD4+ T cells from PBMCs. The sequenced DNA is TGCAGCGTAGGGGATATGGGGTATGGCTACACCTTC. It encodes CSVGDMGYGYTF. Joined to the reference TRBV29-1 and TRBJ1-2 proteins, this CDR3 gives the full variable domain: SAVISQKPSRDICQRGTSLTIQCQVDSQVTMMFWYRQQPGQSLTLIATANQGSEATYESGFVIDKFPISRPNLTFSTLTVSNMSPEDSSIYLCSVGDMGYGYTFGSGTRLTVV.